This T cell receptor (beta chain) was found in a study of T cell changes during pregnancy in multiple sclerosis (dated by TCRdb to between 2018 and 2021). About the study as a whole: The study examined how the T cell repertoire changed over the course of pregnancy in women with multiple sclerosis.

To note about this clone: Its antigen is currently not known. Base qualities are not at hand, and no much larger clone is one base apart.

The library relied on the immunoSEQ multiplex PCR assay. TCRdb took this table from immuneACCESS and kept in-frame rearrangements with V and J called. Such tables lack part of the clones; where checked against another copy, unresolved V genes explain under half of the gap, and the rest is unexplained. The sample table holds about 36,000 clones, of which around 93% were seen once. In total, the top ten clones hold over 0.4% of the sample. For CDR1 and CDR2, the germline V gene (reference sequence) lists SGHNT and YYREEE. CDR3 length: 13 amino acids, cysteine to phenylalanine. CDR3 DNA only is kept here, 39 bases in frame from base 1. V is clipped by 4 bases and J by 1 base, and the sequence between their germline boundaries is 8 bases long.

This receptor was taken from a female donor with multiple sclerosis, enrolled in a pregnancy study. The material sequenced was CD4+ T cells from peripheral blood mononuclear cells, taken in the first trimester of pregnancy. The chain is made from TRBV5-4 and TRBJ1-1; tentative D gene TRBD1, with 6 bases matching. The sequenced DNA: TGTGCCAGCAGCGTACAGGGGAACACTGAAGCTTTCTTT. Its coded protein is CASSVQGNTEAFF.